Sequencing of this T cell receptor (beta chain) was carried out in a study of T cells after yellow fever vaccination. In the study overall: Preparation of fractions with low cell numbers was performed using SMART-Seq v4 Ultra Low Input.

Template switching by 5'RACE produced TCR cDNA, adding a universal primer site and UMIs. TCRdb re-called the 5' RACE reads through MiXCR, storing one row per CDR3 protein. In the table there are fewer than 35,000 distinct CDR3 sequences, roughly a tenth of which are singletons. This clonotype was counted many times. The CDR3 has 14 amino acids. Germline assignment: CDR1 SGDLS and CDR2 YYNGEE. V gave up 0 bases and J gave up 7 bases, with 10 bases separating them. Notes on the study in general: Overlap between CD4 and CD8 compartments was detected for a small share of clonotypes.

The V and J genes are TRBV9 and TRBJ2-2; weak D call: TRBD1 (5 bases). The specimen comprised PBMCs, either bulk or a sorted T-cell subset (CD4+, CD8+, memory, or dextramer-sorted; not recorded which), sampled around 16 days after the first yellow fever vaccination. The TCR sequence derives from a man younger than 30 who received the YFV17D yellow fever vaccine. The CDR3 sequence is CASSVEGQGGELFF. CDR3 DNA sequence: TGTGCCAGCAGCGTAGAGGGCCAGGGCGGGGAGCTGTTTTTT.